The 19 T cell receptor beta chains below all came from one sample that was sequenced in a study of blood T cell repertoires in COVID-19. Here immunoSEQ multiplex PCR was the method, and the copy in TCRdb shows in-frame clones only, minus some. The repertoire holds under 95,000 clones, with 80% to 90% as singletons. The material sequenced was peripheral blood. The origin of the receptors is a woman aged 50 to 60 with acute or convalescent COVID-19.

This clone has just one count. DNA of the CDR3: TGTGCCAGCAGCCCGGGACAGGGCAGTATTTCTGAAGCTTTCTTT. Its protein product is CASSPGQGSISEAFF. The V call is TRBV9, the J call TRBJ1-1, with 9 bases aligning to TRBD1. The CDR3 consists of 15 residues. Germline lookup yields CDR1 SGDLS and CDR2 YYNGEE. V gave up 4 bases and J gave up 6 bases; unmatched junction bases: 10.

Written as DNA, the CDR3 is TGTGCCAGCAGCCCGACTGATTCCTACGAGCAGTACTTC. Its translation: CASSPTDSYEQYF. The J gene is TRBJ2-7, the V gene TRBV7-9, with D hard to call. V gave up 5 bases and J gave up 1 base, with 9 bases separating them. This CDR3 is built from 13 residues. CDR1 is SEHNR and CDR2 is FQNEAQ in the germline V gene (reference sequence).

This clone was seen a few times. The chain joins TRBV7-9 to TRBJ2-2; TRBD1 matches at 7 bases. CDR3 size: 18 residues. The J segment lost 5 bases and the V segment lost 1 base, leaving 13 bases of the junction unmatched. Germline CDR1 reads SEHNR; CDR2 reads FQNEAQ (reference sequence). The CDR3 sequence: CASSLGRYRGGTTGELFF. CDR3 sequence (DNA): TGTGCCAGCAGCTTAGGAAGGTACAGGGGCGGAACGACCGGGGAGCTGTTTTTT.

The J gene is TRBJ1-1, the V gene TRBV27, with D tentatively TRBD1 (5 bases). This CDR3 is 14 amino acids long. Germline CDR1 is MNHEY and CDR2 is SMNVEV (reference sequence). V was shortened by 5 bases and J by 8 bases, with 18 bases between the two germline ends. DNA of the CDR3: TGTGCCAGCAGTCTGGGACGGGGGATCAACGAAGCTTTCTTT. Translating gives CASSLGRGINEAFF.

CDR3 bases: TGCGCCAGCAGTCGGAGAGCCGGAAAATCCTACGAGCAGTACTTC. Encoded protein: CASSRRAGKSYEQYF. The rearrangement joins TRBV23-1 to TRBJ2-7; no reliable D call. TRBV23-1 belongs to the ORF category, with a function that is uncertain. The CDR3 consists of 15 residues. Trimming took off 4 bases at V and 1 base at J, with 14 bases between the two ends.

The chain recombines TRBV6-6 with TRBJ2-3; D is perhaps TRBD2 (7 bases). Trimming left V 0 bases short and J 3 bases short, with 13 bases between. Germline V lookup: CDR1 MNHNY, CDR2 SVGAGI (reference sequence). The CDR3 extends over 16 amino acids. CDR3 in amino acids: CASSYSRGGWTDTQYF. In DNA form, the CDR3 reads TGTGCCAGCAGTTACTCGAGGGGGGGTTGGACAGATACGCAGTATTTT.

This chain uses TRBV6-5 with TRBJ1-5; D might be TRBD1 (6 bases). This CDR3 is 14 amino acids long. Germline-derived CDR1 and CDR2 are MNHEY and SVGAGI. Trimming stripped 5 bases from V and 5 bases from J, with 13 bases between. The CDR3 sequence is CASSPGQRHQPQHF. CDR3 DNA: TGTGCCAGCAGTCCAGGACAGAGGCATCAGCCCCAGCATTTT.

The sample holds one count of this clone. CDR3 in DNA: TGTGCCAGCTCACCAGAGGGACACAGAGGCGCTGAAGCTTTCTTT. Amino acid sequence: CASSPEGHRGAEAFF. V usage is TRBV18 and J usage is TRBJ1-1; possible D gene TRBD1, 6 bases. V lost 2 bases and J lost 6, with 16 bases in between. CDR1 KGHSH and CDR2 LQKENI come from the germline V gene. The CDR3 runs 15 residues.

The chain links TRBV7-2 to TRBJ2-2, with D perhaps matching TRBD2 (6 bases). Between the trimmed V and J ends, which lost 5 bases and 4 bases, there was a span of 14 bases. Germline CDR1 SGHTA, CDR2 FQGNSA. The CDR3 runs 15 residues. DNA for the CDR3: TGTGCCAGCAGCCCCGTGACTAGGGGCACCGGGGAGCTGTTTTTT. Translation gives CASSPVTRGTGELFF.

The gene calls are TRBV18 and TRBJ1-5, with D unclear. The V end lost 0 bases, the J end lost 4 bases, and 10 bases lay between the germline ends. The CDR3 has 15 residues. Germline CDR1 is KGHSH and CDR2 is LQKENI. Here the CDR3 reads CASSPPNGRNQPQHF. Here the CDR3 DNA reads TGTGCCAGCTCACCACCGAATGGGAGGAATCAGCCCCAGCATTTT.

V gene TRBV4-1 combines with J gene TRBJ1-4; D perhaps matches TRBD1 (5 bases). The V end lost 1 base, the J end lost 10 bases, and 16 bases lay between the germline ends. The CDR3 runs 15 residues. CDR1 and CDR2 from the germline V gene are MGHRA and YSYEKL. CDR3 amino acids: CASSQVDRPGGKLFF. The DNA for the CDR3 is TGCGCCAGCAGCCAAGTCGACAGACCGGGGGGAAAACTGTTTTTT.

To note about this clone: Other DNA variants within this sample encode the same CDR3. The chain carries TRBV5-1 and TRBJ1-3, with D unclear. Germline V CDR1 and CDR2: SGHRS, YFSETQ. CDR3 length: 14 amino acids. V lost 0 bases and J 0 bases, leaving 4 bases between the germline ends. CDR3 protein: CASSLGSSGNTIYF. The CDR3 DNA follows: TGCGCCAGCAGCTTGGGTAGCTCTGGAAACACCATATATTTT.

The V call is TRBV3-1 (or the pseudogene TRBV3-2), the J call TRBJ1-4; D may be TRBD1 (5 bases). The V gene lost 2 bases and the J gene lost 2 bases, with 12 bases spanning the gap. The CDR3 loop spans 16 amino acids. Germline CDR1 LGHDT, CDR2 YNNKEL (reference sequence). CDR3 sequence (DNA): TGTGCCAGCAGCCAACTACAGGCAGCGACTAATGAAAAACTGTTTTTT. As protein: CASSQLQAATNEKLFF.

This chain links TRBV3-1 (or the pseudogene TRBV3-2) with TRBJ1-5; D is possibly TRBD1 (6 bases). V lost 4 bases and J 7 bases, leaving 20 bases between the germline ends. The germline CDR1 and CDR2 sequences are LGHDT and YNNKEL (reference sequence). The CDR3 covers 16 residues. CDR3: CASSRSSGHSIQPQHF. The CDR3 DNA sequence: TGTGCCAGCAGCCGATCCTCGGGACACAGTATCCAGCCCCAGCATTTT.

V and J are TRBV10-2 and TRBJ1-1; D is perhaps TRBD1 (5 bases). This CDR3 is 13 amino acids long. The V and J ends lost 5 bases and 2 bases respectively, with 9 bases between them. Germline V gene sequence: CDR1 WSHSY, CDR2 SAAADI. The CDR3 loop reads CASSRQFNTEAFF. The CDR3 region has the DNA TGCGCCAGCAGTCGACAGTTTAACACTGAAGCTTTCTTT.

A few counts support this clone. This rearrangement joins TRBV5-1 to TRBJ1-2; 9 nucleotides line up with TRBD1. The CDR3 loop spans 14 amino acids. Germline lookup yields CDR1 SGHRS and CDR2 YFSETQ. Unmatched junction bases numbered 12, after V lost 8 bases and J lost 7 bases. The CDR3 is CASGDRDRAPGYTF. DNA for the CDR3: TGCGCCAGTGGGGACCGGGACAGGGCTCCTGGCTACACCTTC.

The chain has TRBV27 and TRBJ1-1; the D gene is possibly TRBD1 (5 bases). This CDR3 is built from 13 residues. Deletions cut 1 base from V and 4 bases from J, with 7 bases between. Germline V CDR1 and CDR2: MNHEY, SMNVEV (reference sequence). CDR3 residues: CASSLYQGTEAFF. The CDR3 DNA reads TGTGCCAGCAGTTTATATCAGGGCACTGAAGCTTTCTTT.

The gene calls are TRBV24-1 and TRBJ2-5, with D possibly matching TRBD2 (6 bases). This CDR3 contains 13 residues. Germline V CDR1 and CDR2: KGHDR, SFDVKD. Trimming took 4 bases from V and 4 from J, leaving 9 bases between them. CDR3 sequence: CATSDGGRETQYF. As DNA, the CDR3 is TGTGCCACCAGTGACGGGGGTCGAGAGACCCAGTACTTC.

This chain links TRBV6-2 or TRBV6-3 with TRBJ2-7; the match to TRBD1 covers 8 bases. CDR1 MNHEY and CDR2 SVGEGT come from the germline V gene. V was pared by 4 bases and J by 0 bases, with 5 bases of the junction left unmatched. This CDR3 region has 15 residues. The DNA of the CDR3 is TGTGCCAGCAGTTGGGACAGGAGATCCTCCTACGAGCAGTACTTC. It is translated as CASSWDRRSSYEQYF.